This T cell receptor (beta chain) was sequenced during a study of blood T cell repertoires in COVID-19. At the level of the study: COVID-19 samples collected from the United States, Italy and Spain covered acute and convalescent phases. The analysed material was cDNA or gDNA that came from T cells, B-cell-depleted T cells, or PBMCs.

In the authors' workflow: Quantification of nucleated cells was approximated via reference gene primer amplification. This table comes from immunoSEQ multiplex PCR, and its TCRdb copy is limited to in-frame clones, with some not included. That table furnishes V, J and clone size, whereas the DNA furnished D and trimming. Among approximately 240,000 clones listed, around 88% were seen once. This CDR3 has 15 amino acids. Germline V gene sequence: CDR1 LGHNA, CDR2 YSLEER. V lost 4 bases to trimming and J lost 3 bases, with 15 bases between them. The origin of this receptor is a woman aged 25 to 39 who had recovered from COVID-19. This chain joins TRBV4-3 and TRBJ1-2, with D hard to call. The sample was peripheral blood. The CDR3 loop reads CASSPNGEGYYGYTF. CDR3 nucleotide sequence: TGCGCCAGCAGCCCAAACGGGGAGGGCTACTATGGCTACACCTTC.